This T cell receptor beta chain was captured by sequencing in a study of T cell responses to AZD1222 COVID-19 vaccine. A word on this clone: No antigen is known for it.

Findings and caveats of the study: Recipients of two AZD1222 doses showed rising Spike-specific TCR breadth and depth.

TCRdb keeps only in-frame clones here, not all; method: immunoSEQ multiplex PCR. The sample records some 120,000 clones, around 87% being singletons. Germline CDR1 and CDR2: MNHEY and SMNVEV (reference sequence). Trimming removed 6 bases from V and 4 bases from J, with 15 bases in between. The CDR3 runs 15 residues. The starting material was peripheral blood, obtained on day 0 of AZD1222 vaccination. The chain has TRBV27 and TRBJ1-4; D ambiguous. This clonotype was obtained from an adult in good health. CDR3 DNA: TGTGCCAGCAGCCGAGCGCCACAGATTAATGAAAAACTGTTTTTT. This encodes CASSRAPQINEKLFF.